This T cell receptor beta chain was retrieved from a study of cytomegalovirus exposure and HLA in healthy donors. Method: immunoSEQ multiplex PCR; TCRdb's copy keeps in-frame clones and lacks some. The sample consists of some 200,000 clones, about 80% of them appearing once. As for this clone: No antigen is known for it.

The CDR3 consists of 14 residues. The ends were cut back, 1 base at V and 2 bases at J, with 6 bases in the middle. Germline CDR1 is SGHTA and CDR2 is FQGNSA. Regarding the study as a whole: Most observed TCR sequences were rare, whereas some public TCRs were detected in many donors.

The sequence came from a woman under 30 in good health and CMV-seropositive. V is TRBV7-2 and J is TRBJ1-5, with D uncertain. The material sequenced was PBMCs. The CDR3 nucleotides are TGTGCCAGCAGCTTAGTGGTAGGCAATCAGCCCCAGCATTTT. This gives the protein CASSLVVGNQPQHF.